This T cell receptor beta chain was captured by sequencing in a study of blood T cell repertoires in COVID-19. Across the study: The samples span acute and convalescent COVID-19 from the United States, Italy and Spain.

TCRdb's copy holds only in-frame clones and misses some; the assay was immunoSEQ multiplex PCR. This table holds about 480,000 clones, 88% found once. The CDR3 extends over 15 amino acids. Per germline, CDR1 LGHDT and CDR2 YNNKEL (reference sequence). V dropped 3 bases and J dropped 4 bases, with 15 bases sitting between them. The participants were between about 18 and 90 years old and came from about two dozen US areas. Sequences were obtained from PBMCs or T cells enriched from blood (not recorded which). The V call is TRBV3-1 (or the pseudogene TRBV3-2), the J call TRBJ1-2; possible D gene TRBD1, 5 bases. The receptor was isolated from a woman in her thirties or forties who had recovered from COVID-19. Here the CDR3 DNA reads TGTGCCAGCAGCCAGCCCAAAAGGGGCATCTATGGCTACACCTTC. It encodes CASSQPKRGIYGYTF.